The 14 T cell receptor beta chains below come from one sample, sequenced in a study of T cells in Graves' hyperthyroidism and ophthalmopathy. RNA transcripts were the template for amplifying TCR beta CDR3 regions. RT-PCR in the first round (using the HTBI primer set) targeted the TCR CDR3. TCRdb called the multiplex PCR reads again in MiXCR, with one record for every CDR3 protein. The data hold approximately 500,000 distinct CDR3 sequences, with 40% to 55% observed a single time. Sequences were obtained from peripheral blood or thyroid tissue (not recorded which). Every receptor here comes from a woman between 18 and 29 years old with Graves' hyperthyroidism.

This chain uses TRBV29-1 with TRBJ1-5; 8 positions match TRBD1. Trimming took 7 bases from V and 14 from J; bases not matched to a gene: 16. CDR3 size: 13 residues. Germline values: CDR1 SQVTM, CDR2 ANQGSEA. The CDR3 DNA sequence: TGCAGCGACCTCACAGGGGGAGTACTCAATGAGCATTTT. Encoded protein: CSDLTGGVLNEHF.

This clonotype was recorded at least ten times. V usage is TRBV19 and J usage is TRBJ2-5; D unclear. Trimming shortened V by 0 bases and J by 2 bases, and 7 bases separated the two germline ends. CDR3 size: 14 residues. CDR1 and CDR2 (germline): LNHDA, SQIVND (reference sequence). This CDR3 is CASSIDWSQETQYF. The CDR3, as DNA: TGTGCCAGTAGTATAGATTGGAGTCAAGAGACCCAGTACTTC.

This clonotype was found many times. The rearrangement links TRBV9 to TRBJ1-2; D remains unclear. Trimming took 3 bases from V and 8 from J, leaving 14 bases between them. CDR1 is SGDLS and CDR2 is YYNGEE in the germline V gene. This CDR3 comprises 13 residues. CDR3 protein: CASSGYGVRGYTF. The CDR3 nucleotides are TGTGCCAGCAGCGGATATGGGGTGAGAGGCTACACCTTC.

In this sample, this clonotype turned up many times. The V call is TRBV7-2, the J call TRBJ1-4, with 8 bases matching TRBD1. With 4 bases clipped from V and 8 bases from J, the junction kept 6 bases outside the gene matches. CDR1 is SGHTA, CDR2 FQGNSA, per germline. This CDR3 contains 14 residues. The CDR3, as DNA: TGTGCCAGCAGCTACGACAGGGGAAGGGAAAAACTGTTTTTT. It specifies CASSYDRGREKLFF.

The chain uses TRBV20-1 and TRBJ1-2; 10 positions agree with TRBD1. V shed 1 base, J shed 7 bases, and the junction held 9 bases outside the gene matches. CDR1 is DFQATT and CDR2 is SNEGSKA in the germline V gene (reference sequence). The CDR3 has 15 amino acids. CDR3 coding DNA: TGCAGTGCTAGAGTCCGGGGACAGGGGTGGTCTGGCTACACCTTC. Translation: CSARVRGQGWSGYTF.

J is TRBJ2-5 and V is TRBV5-1; no clear D gene. Between the trimmed V and J ends, which lost 3 bases and 4 bases, there was a span of 13 bases. The CDR3 is made up of 14 amino acids. Germline CDR1 and CDR2: SGHRS and YFSETQ. CDR3 nucleotides: TGCGCCAGCAGCTCCACGAACTTCTTAGAGACCCAGTACTTC. It is translated as CASSSTNFLETQYF. Full variable domain (rest looked up from reference TRBV5-1 and TRBJ2-5): KAGVTQTPRYLIKTRGQQVTLSCSPISGHRSVSWYQQTPGQGLQFLFEYFSETQRNKGNFPGRFSGRQFSNSRSEMNVSTLELGDSALYLCASSSTNFLETQYFGPGTRLLVL.

This clonotype has just a few counts. The V gene is TRBV4-3, the J gene TRBJ2-7, with 8 bases identical to TRBD2. CDR1 and CDR2 (germline): LGHNA, YSLEER. The length of the CDR3 is 14 residues. After removal of 3 bases from V and 4 bases from J, the junction contained 5 bases not matched to a gene. CDR3 residues: CASSQALAGYEQYF. The CDR3 bases are TGCGCCAGCAGCCAGGCGCTAGCGGGTTACGAGCAGTACTTC.

The V gene is TRBV5-5, the J gene TRBJ1-2, with D possibly matching TRBD1 (6 bases). There are 14 residues in the CDR3. In germline, CDR1 is SGHKS, CDR2 YYEKEE (reference sequence). The V end lost 0 bases, the J end lost 8 bases, and 14 bases lay between the germline ends. CDR3 coding DNA: TGTGCCAGCAGCTTGGGAGGGACCGACAGGGGCTACACCTTC. Amino acids: CASSLGGTDRGYTF.

As regards this clonotype: This sequence may be a read error, since a much larger clone differs from it by one base. The chain is built from TRBV19 and TRBJ2-2; the D is unclear. Germline V gene sequence: CDR1 LNHDA, CDR2 SQIVND (reference sequence). The CDR3 totals 14 residues. Written as DNA, the CDR3 is TGTGCCAGTAGTATATCCTTCAGCACCGAGGAGCTGTTTTTT. Translation: CASSISFSTEELFF.

The sample holds many counts of this clonotype. The chain recombines TRBV12-3 or TRBV12-4 with TRBJ2-2; 7 bases line up with TRBD2. The CDR3 has 17 residues. V lost 4 bases, J lost 4 bases, and 12 bases stayed unmatched. The CDR3 coding sequence is TGTGCCAGCAGTTCAGCGGGGAGGCGGCTGGGCACCGGGGAGCTGTTTTTT. Translating gives CASSSAGRRLGTGELFF.

The table lists this clonotype with a few counts. This rearrangement joins TRBV6-1 to TRBJ1-2; 10 nucleotides match TRBD1. Germline assignment: CDR1 MNHNS and CDR2 SASEGT. V lost 8 bases, J lost 8 bases, and 11 bases stayed unmatched. This CDR3 region has 14 residues. CDR3 protein: CASSGDRGLEGYTF. DNA of the CDR3: TGTGCCAGCTCAGGTGACAGGGGGCTTGAAGGCTACACCTTC.

In this sample, this clonotype turned up many times. The chain links TRBV2 to TRBJ1-2, with D perhaps TRBD1 (6 bases). Germline CDR1 and CDR2: SNHLY and FYNNEI. The V end was cut by 6 bases, the J end by 0 bases, with 11 bases between. The CDR3 is made up of 14 amino acids. The CDR3 protein is CASSTGRANYGYTF. The CDR3 DNA reads TGTGCCAGCAGCACAGGGAGGGCTAACTATGGCTACACCTTC.

The gene calls are TRBV9 and TRBJ2-5; D gene unclear. The CDR3 is made up of 14 amino acids. CDR1 is SGDLS and CDR2 is YYNGEE in the germline V gene. Trimming cost V 7 bases and J 2 bases, with 15 bases left between them. CDR3 amino acids: CASGPGSIQETQYF. CDR3 nucleotide sequence: TGTGCCAGCGGCCCCGGATCTATTCAAGAGACCCAGTACTTC. Together with reference TRBV9 and TRBJ2-5, the CDR3 gives the full variable domain: DSGVTQTPKHLITATGQRVTLRCSPRSGDLSVYWYQQSLDQGLQFLIQYYNGEERAKGNILERFSAQQFPDLHSELNLSSLELGDSALYFCASGPGSIQETQYFGPGTRLLVL.

This clonotype appeared a few times. The V and J genes are TRBV10-2 and TRBJ2-7, with D perhaps being TRBD1 or TRBD2 (6 bases each). The germline CDR1 and CDR2 sequences are WSHSY and SAAADI. Trimming stripped 7 bases from V and 4 bases from J, with 17 bases between. The length of the CDR3 is 14 residues. The CDR3 sequence is CASTGELAEYEQYF. DNA of the CDR3: TGCGCCAGCACAGGGGAGTTAGCGGAGTACGAGCAGTACTTC.